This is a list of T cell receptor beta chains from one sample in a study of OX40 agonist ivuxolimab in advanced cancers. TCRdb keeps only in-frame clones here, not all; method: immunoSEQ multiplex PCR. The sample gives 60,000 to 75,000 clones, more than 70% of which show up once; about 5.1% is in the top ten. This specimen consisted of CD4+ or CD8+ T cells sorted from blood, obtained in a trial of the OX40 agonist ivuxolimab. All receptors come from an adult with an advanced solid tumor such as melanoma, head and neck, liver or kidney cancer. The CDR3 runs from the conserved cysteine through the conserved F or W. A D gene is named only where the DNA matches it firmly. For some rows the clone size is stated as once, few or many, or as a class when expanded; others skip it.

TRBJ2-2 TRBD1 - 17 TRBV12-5 TGTGCTAGTGGTTTGGTACAAAAGGGGGCCAACACCGGGGAGCTGTTTTTT CASGLVQKGANTGELFF
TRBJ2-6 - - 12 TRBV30 TGTGCCTGGAGAAGTGGGGCCAACGTCCTGACTTTC CAWRSGANVLTF
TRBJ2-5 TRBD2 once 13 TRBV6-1 TGTGCCAGCGGGGGGCTAGCGGGAGAGACCCAGTACTTC CASGGLAGETQYF
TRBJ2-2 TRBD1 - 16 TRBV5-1 TGCGCCAGCAGCTTGGTAGGCCCACAGGGGGCCCGGGAGCTGTTTTTT CASSLVGPQGARELFF
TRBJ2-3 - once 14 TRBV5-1 TGCGCCAGCAGCTTGGACGGGGCGACAGATACGCAGTATTTT CASSLDGATDTQYF
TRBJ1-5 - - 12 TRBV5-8 TGTGCCAGCAGCTCACAGGATCAGCCCCAGCATTTT CASSSQDQPQHF
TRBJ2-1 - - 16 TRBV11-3 TGTGCCAGCAGCTTTGGTGGACCGGGGGCATACAATGAGCAGTTCTTC CASSFGGPGAYNEQFF
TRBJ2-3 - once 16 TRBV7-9 TGTGCCAGCAGCTTTAGCGGCGCCCGAAGCACAGATACGCAGTATTTT CASSFSGARSTDTQYF
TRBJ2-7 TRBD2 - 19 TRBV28 TGTGCCAGCAGAACCTACTGGGGACTAGCGGGAGGGACAAAATACGAGCAGTACTTC CASRTYWGLAGGTKYEQYF
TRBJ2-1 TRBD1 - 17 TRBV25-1 TGTGCCAGCAGTGATTACAGGGGCCTGAGCTCCTACAATGAGCAGTTCTTC CASSDYRGLSSYNEQFF
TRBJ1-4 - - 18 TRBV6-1 TGTGCCAGCAGTGAAGCCGGCAGGGCGGGGGTAACTAATGAAAAACTGTTTTTT CASSEAGRAGVTNEKLFF
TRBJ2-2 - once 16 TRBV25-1 TGTGCCAGCAGTGAGTCCGGGACGGCGAACACCGGGGAGCTGTTTTTT CASSESGTANTGELFF
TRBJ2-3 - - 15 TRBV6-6 TGTGCCAGCAGGGGGGGACGGGTTAGCACAGATACGCAGTATTTT CASRGGRVSTDTQYF
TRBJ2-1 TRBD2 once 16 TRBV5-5 TGTGCCAGCAGCTTGGATGTAGCGGGCTCCTACAATGAGCAGTTCTTC CASSLDVAGSYNEQFF
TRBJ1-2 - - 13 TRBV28 TGTGCCAGCAGTGAAAGGGATAGTAATGGCTACACCTTC CASSERDSNGYTF